This T cell receptor beta chain was identified during a study of blood T cells in healthy people across ages. Findings of the study overall: The long-lived group displayed more naive CD4+ cells, plus higher diversity, than the aged donors did. TCR beta diversity per million T cells fell roughly linearly with age. A conclusive naive versus antigen-experienced comparison was prevented by the unsorted PBMCs.

This clonotype occurred a few times. Its matching antigen is unknown. With a J-beta primer mix and a sample-barcoded 5' primer, a second PCR ran 7 to 11 cycles. Using its own MiXCR run on the 5' RACE reads, TCRdb lists one record per CDR3 protein. The sample lists some 850,000 distinct CDR3 sequences; roughly 24% were seen once. The CDR3 covers 13 residues. Deletions cut 1 base from V and 1 base from J, with 7 bases between. Germline CDR1 reads SQVTM; CDR2 reads ANQGSEA. Another study also made use of these data, one on T cells of mothers and their children. Turning to that study: Healthy Caucasian mothers, a few in number, and their six children were the donors.

This sequence joins TRBV29-1 and TRBJ2-5; D remains unclear. The source of this sequence is a boy between 5 and 17 years old in good health. Sequencing was performed on blood. Here the CDR3 DNA reads TGCAGCGTTGAAGGCGCAGCCCAAGAGACCCAGTACTTC. Translation: CSVEGAAQETQYF. Variable domain in full (rest from reference TRBV29-1 and TRBJ2-5): SAVISQKPSRDICQRGTSLTIQCQVDSQVTMMFWYRQQPGQSLTLIATANQGSEATYESGFVIDKFPISRPNLTFSTLTVSNMSPEDSSIYLCSVEGAAQETQYFGPGTRLLVL.